This T cell receptor (beta chain) was found in a study of CD8 T cells in ankylosing spondylitis. Findings and limits, study-wide: Disease-linked clones reportedly showed significant enrichment in matched ankylosing spondylitis synovial fluid. Disease-associated clonotypes exhibited CD8+ identity and were relatively infrequent in peripheral blood.

This clonotype has just a few counts. The antigen is undetermined. Trimming removed 2 bases from V and 2 bases from J, with 6 bases in between. The germline CDR1 and CDR2 sequences are PRHDT and FYEKMQ (reference sequence). The CDR3 spans 13 residues. TCRdb reanalysed the 5' RACE reads using MiXCR and keeps one entry per CDR3 protein. The sample carries roughly 190,000 distinct CDR3 sequences, 9.5% to 15% recorded once. This receptor was obtained from a male donor with ankylosing spondylitis or in good health (not recorded which). The specimen was blood, either unsorted or a sorted T cell fraction (not recorded which). The rearrangement links TRBV13 to TRBJ2-5; D ambiguous. The CDR3 here is CASSLSVQETQYF. CDR3 nucleotides: TGTGCCAGCAGCTTAAGCGTTCAAGAGACCCAGTACTTC.